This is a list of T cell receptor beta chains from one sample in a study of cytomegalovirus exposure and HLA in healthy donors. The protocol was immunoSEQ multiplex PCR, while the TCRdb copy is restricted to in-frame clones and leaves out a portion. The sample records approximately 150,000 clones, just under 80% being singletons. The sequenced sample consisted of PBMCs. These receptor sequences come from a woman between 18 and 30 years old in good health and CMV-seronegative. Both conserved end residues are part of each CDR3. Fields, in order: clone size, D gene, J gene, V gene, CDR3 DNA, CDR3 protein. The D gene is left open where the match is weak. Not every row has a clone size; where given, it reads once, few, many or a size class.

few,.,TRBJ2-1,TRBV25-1,TGTGCCAGCAGTCTCGCGGGACTCTACAATGAGCAGTTCTTC,CASSLAGLYNEQFF
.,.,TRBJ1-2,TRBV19,TGTGCCAGTAGTGACGCACGGACAGCCTCTAAAGGCTACACCTTC,CASSDARTASKGYTF
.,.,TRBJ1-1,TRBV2,TGTGCCAGCAGTGAAGATCTTCTGAACACTGAAGCTTTCTTT,CASSEDLLNTEAFF
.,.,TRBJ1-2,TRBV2,TGTGCCAGCACGATCCAGGGGAACTATGGCTACACCTTC,CASTIQGNYGYTF
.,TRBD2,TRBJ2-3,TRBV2,TGTGCCAGCAGTGGGTTAGCGGGAGGCCGTCCAGATACGCAGTATTTT,CASSGLAGGRPDTQYF
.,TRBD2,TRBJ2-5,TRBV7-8,TGTGCCAGCAGCTTAGCCACTAGCGGGATAATAGAGACCCAGTACTTC,CASSLATSGIIETQYF
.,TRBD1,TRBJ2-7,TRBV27,TGTGCCAGCAGTACCGGGACAGACTACGAGCAGTACTTC,CASSTGTDYEQYF
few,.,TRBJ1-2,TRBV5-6,TGTGCCAGCAGCTTACCAGGGGCAAGGAACTATGGCTACACCTTC,CASSLPGARNYGYTF
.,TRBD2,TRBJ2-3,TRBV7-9,TGTGCCAGCAGCCCCGCAGGAGGGACTAGCGCCTTAGATACGCAGTATTTT,CASSPAGGTSALDTQYF
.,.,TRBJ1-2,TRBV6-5,TGTGCCAGCAGTTACTCGGGCAGCCTGAACTATGGCTACACCTTC,CASSYSGSLNYGYTF
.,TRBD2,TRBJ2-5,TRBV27,TGTGCCAGCAGTTCCCCGAATAGCGGGAGGTTCACTCAGGAGACCCAGTACTTC,CASSSPNSGRFTQETQYF
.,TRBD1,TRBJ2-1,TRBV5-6,TGTGCCAGCAGCTTTGACAGGGCACACGTTGAGCAGTTCTTC,CASSFDRAHVEQFF
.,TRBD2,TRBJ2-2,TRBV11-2,TGTGCCAGCAGCTTTCCGGCGGGAGGGCCACAAACCGGGGAGCTGTTTTTT,CASSFPAGGPQTGELFF
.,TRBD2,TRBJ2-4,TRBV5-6,TGTGCCAGCAGCTTGGGACTAGCGGGAGGGCTAGCCAAAAACATTCAGTACTTC,CASSLGLAGGLAKNIQYF
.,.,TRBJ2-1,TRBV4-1,TGCGCCAGCAGCCAAGAAGGAGCTAGCCACCCGGCTGAGCAGTTCTTC,CASSQEGASHPAEQFF
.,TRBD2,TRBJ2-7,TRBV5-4,TGTGCCAGCAGCTCCTCACTAGCGGGCCAGAGAAGGGAGCAGTACTTC,CASSSSLAGQRREQYF
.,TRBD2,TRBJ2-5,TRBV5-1,TGCGCCAGCAGCCTCAATCAGGTCGGGAGGGCAGAGACCCAGTACTTC,CASSLNQVGRAETQYF
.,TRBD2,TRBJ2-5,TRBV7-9,TGTGCCAGCAGTTCAAGGCTAGCGGGAGTTGGGGAGACCCAGTACTTC,CASSSRLAGVGETQYF
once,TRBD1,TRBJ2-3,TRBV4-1,TGCGCCAGCAGCAGCTCCGGGACAGGCACAGATACGCAGTATTTT,CASSSSGTGTDTQYF
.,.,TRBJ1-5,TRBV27,TGTGCCGTCGGGGGAGGTGCGGATAGCAATCAGCCCCAGCATTTT,CAVGGGADSNQPQHF
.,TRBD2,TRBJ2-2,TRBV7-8,TGTGCCAGCAGGCGAGGACTAGCGAACGCCGGGGAGCTGTTTTTT,CASRRGLANAGELFF
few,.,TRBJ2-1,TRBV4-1,TGCGCCAGCGGGAGGTCCGGGGAGCAGTTCTTC,CASGRSGEQFF
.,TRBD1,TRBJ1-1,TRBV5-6,TGTGCCAGCAGTTCTGACAGGGGGGTCCTGAACACTGAAGCTTTCTTT,CASSSDRGVLNTEAFF
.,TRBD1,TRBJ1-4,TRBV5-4,TGTGCCAGCAGCATTACAGGGGTTGGGGAAAAACTGTTTTTT,CASSITGVGEKLFF
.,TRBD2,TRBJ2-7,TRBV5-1,TGCGCCAGCAGCTTTTTACTAGCGGGAGGCGAGCAGTACTTC,CASSFLLAGGEQYF
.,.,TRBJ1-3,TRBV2,TGTGCCAGCAGTGAAGCGCTTCCCACAGGGCTAGGGGGAAACACCATATATTTT,CASSEALPTGLGGNTIYF
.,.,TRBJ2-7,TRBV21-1,TGTGCCAGCCTGGACAGGTTCGACGAGCAGTACTTC,CASLDRFDEQYF
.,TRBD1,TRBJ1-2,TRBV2,TGTGCCAGCCGGACAGGGGGCGCGTTCCCCTCCTTC,CASRTGGAFPSF
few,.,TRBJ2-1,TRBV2,TGTGCCAGCAGTGAACCTCCAATGCTGAGCTCCTACAATGAGCAGTTCTTC,CASSEPPMLSSYNEQFF
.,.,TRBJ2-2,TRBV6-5,TGTGCCAGCAGTTACCGCGCAGGGCCCGTAGAGCTGTTTTTT,CASSYRAGPVELFF
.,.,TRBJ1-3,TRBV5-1,TGCGCCAGCAGCTTGGAGTCCGGGAACTCTGGAAACACCATATATTTT,CASSLESGNSGNTIYF